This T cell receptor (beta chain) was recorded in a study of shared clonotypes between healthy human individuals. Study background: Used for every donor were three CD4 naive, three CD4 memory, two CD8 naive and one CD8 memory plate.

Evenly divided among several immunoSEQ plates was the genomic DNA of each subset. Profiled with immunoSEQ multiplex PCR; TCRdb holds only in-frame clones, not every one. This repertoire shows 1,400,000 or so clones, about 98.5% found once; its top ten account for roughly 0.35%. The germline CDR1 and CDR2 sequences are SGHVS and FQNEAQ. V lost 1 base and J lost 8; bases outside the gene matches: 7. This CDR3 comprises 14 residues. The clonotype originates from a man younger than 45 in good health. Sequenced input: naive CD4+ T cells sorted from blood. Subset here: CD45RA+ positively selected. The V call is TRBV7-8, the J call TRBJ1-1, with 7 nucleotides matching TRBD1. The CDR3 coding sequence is TGTGCCAGCAGCTTAGTTACCGGGACAGTCGAAGCTTTCTTT. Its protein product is CASSLVTGTVEAFF. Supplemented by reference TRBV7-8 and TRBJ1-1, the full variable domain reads GAGVSQSPRYKVAKRGQDVALRCDPISGHVSLFWYQQALGQGPEFLTYFQNEAQLDKSGLPSDRFFAERPEGSVSTLKIQRTQQEDSAVYLCASSLVTGTVEAFFGQGTRLTVV.